This entry lists 10 T cell receptor beta chains sequenced from one sample in a study of blood T cells in healthy people across ages. The authors ran a second PCR of about 7 to 12 cycles using a sample-barcoded 5' primer and a J-beta primer mix. TCRdb re-called the 5' RACE reads through MiXCR, storing one row per CDR3 protein. Altogether about 760,000 distinct CDR3 sequences are present, around three fifths being singletons, with the ten largest covering under 30%. The material sequenced was blood. These receptors all stem from a man aged 35 to 55 in good health.

The chain employs TRBV11-2 and TRBJ2-3; TRBD2 matches at 8 bases. CDR1 is SGHAT and CDR2 is FQNNGV in the germline V gene. This CDR3 is built from 18 residues. With 1 base clipped from V and 2 bases from J, the junction kept 11 bases outside the gene matches. The chain's CDR3 is CASSLVGPAGAYTDTQYF. The CDR3 DNA is TGTGCCAGCAGCTTAGTAGGGCCAGCGGGGGCTTACACAGATACGCAGTATTTT. The full variable domain, in which reference TRBV11-2 and TRBJ2-3 provide the parts outside the CDR3, is EAGVAQSPRYKIIEKRQSVAFWCNPISGHATLYWYQQILGQGPKLLIQFQNNGVVDDSQLPKDRFSAERLKGVDSTLKIQPAKLEDSAVYLCASSLVGPAGAYTDTQYFGPGTRLTVL.

V usage is TRBV2 and J usage is TRBJ2-7, with TRBD2 identical over 9 bases. Germline V gene data show CDR1 as SNHLY and CDR2 as FYNNEI. V lost 8 bases to trimming and J lost 4 bases; unmatched junction nucleotides: 12. This CDR3 region has 15 residues. For the CDR3, the DNA is TGTGCCAGCCTTTCAAGGCGGGAGGGCCGGTACGAGCAGTACTTC. It yields the protein CASLSRREGRYEQYF.

The V gene is TRBV27, the J gene TRBJ1-1; TRBD1 is a possible D gene (6 bases). CDR3 size: 15 residues. Trimming cost V 0 bases and J 4 bases, with 12 bases left between them. Per germline, CDR1 MNHEY and CDR2 SMNVEV (reference sequence). The DNA for the CDR3 is TGTGCCAGCAGTTTATCGCAGACAGGAGGCACTGAAGCTTTCTTT. It yields the protein CASSLSQTGGTEAFF.

The V and J genes are TRBV29-1 and TRBJ2-1, with a weak D call TRBD2 (5 bases). The CDR3 is 13 residues long. Germline CDR1 SQVTM, CDR2 ANQGSEA. Between the trimmed V and J ends, which lost 4 bases and 5 bases, there was a span of 12 bases. The CDR3 region is CSVASGVNNEQFF. CDR3 sequence (DNA): TGCAGCGTTGCGAGCGGCGTTAACAATGAGCAGTTCTTC.

The chain links TRBV5-1 to TRBJ2-1; D might be TRBD2 (6 bases). The CDR3 consists of 17 residues. Per germline, CDR1 SGHRS and CDR2 YFSETQ. Between the trimmed V and J ends, which lost 6 bases and 0 bases, there was a span of 19 bases. Here the CDR3 reads CASKSSIAAPSYNEQFF. CDR3 in DNA: TGCGCCAGCAAAAGCTCAATAGCGGCCCCCTCCTACAATGAGCAGTTCTTC.

The gene calls are TRBV6-6 and TRBJ2-5; 12 bases line up with TRBD2. The CDR3 has 17 amino acids. Trimming at V came to 2 bases and at J to 2 bases, leaving 6 bases not matched to a gene. Germline-derived CDR1 and CDR2 are MNHNY and SVGAGI (reference sequence). The CDR3 is CASSYNGLAGGQETQYF. DNA for the CDR3: TGTGCCAGCAGTTACAATGGGCTAGCGGGGGGGCAAGAGACCCAGTACTTC.

The J gene is TRBJ1-5, the V gene TRBV3-1, with D possibly matching TRBD1 (5 bases). Germline-derived CDR1 and CDR2 are LGHDT and YNNKEL (reference sequence). This CDR3 has 16 amino acids. Trimming left V 0 bases short and J 3 bases short, with 12 bases between. Here the CDR3 DNA reads TGTGCCAGCAGCCAAGATACGGGAGGGACCAATCAGCCCCAGCATTTT. The encoded protein is CASSQDTGGTNQPQHF.

The sample holds a few counts of this clonotype. The chain combines TRBV11-2 with TRBJ2-6; a weak D match, TRBD2 (5 bases). V lost 5 bases and J 2 bases, leaving 10 bases between the germline ends. The CDR3 has 15 amino acids. Germline lookup yields CDR1 SGHAT and CDR2 FQNNGV. CDR3 sequence (DNA): TGTGCCAGCAGCCTGGGAGCAACTGGGGCCAACGTCCTGACTTTC. Encoded protein: CASSLGATGANVLTF.

Only a few counts were recorded for this clonotype. This CDR3 is CSASGEAGGTDTQYF. CDR3 sequence (DNA): TGCAGTGCTAGTGGGGAGGCGGGGGGGACGGATACGCAGTATTTT. The chain combines TRBV20-1 with TRBJ2-3, with 9 bases lining up with TRBD2. CDR1 is DFQATT, CDR2 SNEGSKA, per germline (reference sequence). The CDR3 length is 15 residues. Losses at the gene ends were 3 bases for V and 6 bases for J; bases not matched to a gene: 10.

This chain uses TRBV14 with TRBJ1-2, with a possible D match to TRBD1 (5 bases). CDR3 size: 13 residues. CDR1 SGHDN and CDR2 FVKESK come from the germline V gene. Deletions cut 3 bases from V and 4 bases from J, with 9 bases between. The CDR3 sequence: CASSQGRVYGYTF. Here the CDR3 DNA reads TGTGCCAGCAGCCAGGGCAGGGTCTATGGCTACACCTTC.